These T cell receptor beta chains were read from a single sample in a study of OX40 agonist ivuxolimab in advanced cancers. The table came from immunoSEQ multiplex PCR; TCRdb's copy has only in-frame clones and leaves some out. Counted here are fewer than 25,000 clones, roughly four fifths occurring once; the ten biggest clones make up about 30%. Source: CD4+ or CD8+ T cells sorted from blood, taken in a trial of the OX40 agonist ivuxolimab. The receptors stem from an adult with an advanced solid tumor such as melanoma, head and neck, liver or kidney cancer. CDR3s include the opening cysteine and the closing phenylalanine or tryptophan. Fields, in order: V gene, D gene, J gene, clone size, CDR3 protein, CDR3 DNA. The D gene is left open where the match is weak. Size is omitted from some rows. Given values are once, few, many or a class for expanded clones.

TRBV21-1	NA	TRBJ1-3	NA	CASSNRIPGTPGNTIYF	TGTGCCAGCAGCAATAGAATTCCGGGAACCCCAGGAAACACCATATATTTT
TRBV5-6	NA	TRBJ2-7	NA	CASSSTSFRPYEQYF	TGTGCCAGCAGCTCGACGAGTTTCCGACCCTACGAGCAGTACTTC
TRBV9	NA	TRBJ1-3	NA	CASSVVGGSGNTIYF	TGTGCCAGCAGCGTAGTTGGAGGCTCTGGAAACACCATATATTTT
TRBV30	TRBD2	TRBJ2-5	NA	CAWSYGSGGIQETQYF	TGTGCCTGGAGTTACGGTAGCGGGGGCATCCAAGAGACCCAGTACTTC
TRBV2	NA	TRBJ2-5	NA	CASSLWGAKETQYF	TGTGCCAGCAGCCTTTGGGGGGCGAAGGAGACCCAGTACTTC
TRBV7-2	NA	TRBJ2-2	few	CASSLSAANTGELFF	TGTGCCAGCAGCTTAAGTGCAGCGAACACCGGGGAGCTGTTTTTT
TRBV7-9	TRBD2	TRBJ2-2	NA	CASSSREGGSTGELFF	TGTGCCAGCAGCTCCCGGGAGGGTGGGTCGACCGGGGAGCTGTTTTTT
TRBV5-6	NA	TRBJ1-6	NA	CASSPDGAPSSYNSPLHF	TGTGCCAGCAGCCCAGACGGGGCCCCGAGCTCCTATAATTCACCCCTCCACTTT
TRBV6-1	NA	TRBJ1-1	NA	CASSAWSLNTEAFF	TGTGCCAGCAGTGCTTGGTCTCTGAACACTGAAGCTTTCTTT
TRBV6-1	TRBD1	TRBJ2-7	NA	CASSEEGTGGYEQYF	TGTGCCAGCAGTGAAGAAGGGACAGGGGGCTACGAGCAGTACTTC
TRBV7-6	NA	TRBJ1-1	NA	CASSLLVREDSAEAFF	TGTGCCAGCAGCTTATTGGTGAGGGAAGATAGCGCTGAAGCTTTCTTT
TRBV7-3	TRBD2	TRBJ2-1	NA	CASSQGLAPYNEQFF	TGTGCCAGCAGCCAGGGACTAGCGCCTTACAATGAGCAGTTCTTC
TRBV9	TRBD1	TRBJ2-7	NA	CASSGDSPEQYF	TGTGCCAGCAGCGGGGACAGTCCCGAGCAGTACTTC
TRBV18	NA	TRBJ2-7	NA	CASSSVGQMTYEQYF	TGTGCCAGCTCGTCAGTCGGACAGATGACCTACGAGCAGTACTTC
TRBV6-1	NA	TRBJ1-2	NA	CASSLAVSNYGYTF	TGTGCCAGCAGTTTGGCCGTATCGAACTATGGCTACACCTTC
TRBV29-1	NA	TRBJ1-1	NA	CSVGPPGTEAFF	TGCAGTGTCGGACCCCCCGGCACTGAAGCTTTCTTT
TRBV27	NA	TRBJ2-1	NA	CASSLLWDNEQFF	TGTGCCAGCAGTTTACTGTGGGACAATGAGCAGTTCTTC
TRBV2	NA	TRBJ1-4	NA	CASSETGPNEKLFF	TGTGCCAGCAGTGAGACGGGCCCTAATGAAAAACTGTTTTTT
TRBV5-4	TRBD2	TRBJ2-7	NA	CASSFSAGGYEQYF	TGTGCCAGCAGCTTCTCGGCGGGAGGGTACGAGCAGTACTTC